This paragraph reports one TCR beta chain. CDR1 and CDR2 (germline): KGHSH, LQKENI. CDR3 length: 18 residues. Trimming removed 4 bases from V and 4 bases from J; junction bases left unmatched: 17. This sample is drawn from a study of sequential checkpoint blockade in melanoma. For the study at large: After both sequences, patients received maintenance nivolumab.

TCRdb's table, derived via immunoSEQ multiplex PCR, lists solely in-frame clones and lacks some. The table includes 13,000 or so clones, roughly four fifths detected once. As to treatment: randomized to nivolumab then ipilimumab (arm A) or the reverse (arm B). This sequence originates from a human donor with melanoma. The V and J genes are TRBV18 and TRBJ2-5; TRBD1 matches 8 bases. Sequenced material: CD8+ T cells sorted from blood (inferred from file names), taken from a patient given nivolumab and ipilimumab in sequence. CDR3 protein: CASSRQDRARSRGETQYF. CDR3 DNA: TGTGCCAGCTCACGCCAGGACAGGGCTCGAAGTCGGGGAGAGACCCAGTACTTC.